This paragraph covers one T cell receptor (beta chain) sequence. This clonotype appeared many times. Its specific antigen is unknown. Base qualities are missing; no much larger clone stands one base away. This record comes from a study of T cells in Graves' hyperthyroidism and ophthalmopathy (dated by TCRdb to the late 2010s). Broadly, across the study: Peripheral blood was sampled at the time of initial diagnosis, prior to any treatment. To identify TCR V-J signatures that set the groups apart, the researchers used a discovery cohort of 100 or so patients, made up of some 41 with Graves' ophthalmopathy and some 56 with stable Graves' hyperthyroidism. Prospective prediction of ophthalmopathy was tested in an independent validation cohort of fewer than 20 hyperthyroidism patients and roughly 16 patients who later progressed to ophthalmopathy. For training and testing, the 95 to 100 patients in the discovery cohort were randomly divided in a 7:3 ratio. In roughly six Graves' hyperthyroidism patients, the study also compared T-cell repertoires from thyroid tissue with T-cell repertoires from blood. After blood sampling, hyperthyroidism patients were treated with methimazole at a starting dose of 30 mg daily, and ophthalmopathy patients were treated with high-dose intravenous methylprednisolone. The paper describes TCR Vbeta CDR3 sequencing of 120 to 150 peripheral blood samples, made up of roughly 45 ophthalmopathy patients, over 70 hyperthyroidism patients and roughly 17 progressor patients. What the work shows at the level of the full study, not this receptor alone: Sample size was not statistically predetermined, and investigators were not blinded to group allocation. In cross-validation, a model built on a 13 V-J signature told ophthalmopathy apart from stable hyperthyroidism with about 90% sensitivity and roughly 81% specificity, and in testing the same model reached 80%/75%. Most expanded thyroid clonotypes (frequency above 0.001) were also detected in blood, suggesting blood repertoires may reflect thyroid immune responses. In validation, progression to ophthalmopathy was predicted by the model with 65% to 71% sensitivity and nearly 75% specificity, a median of around 5.9 months before onset.

Ophthalmopathy patients had moderately to severely active disease, Clinical Activity Score of at least 3, NOSPECS grade of at least 4, and duration under 3 months. Patients with uncontrolled infections, other autoimmune diseases, pregnancy or lactation were excluded. Diagnoses relied on clinical symptoms, serum thyroxine and TRAb, thyroid ultrasound and orbital computed tomography. PBMCs were isolated from 7.5 to 10 ml of fresh peripheral blood by Ficoll-Paque density gradient centrifugation. Total RNA was extracted with Trizol reagent, and quality was checked on an Agilent 2100 Bioanalyzer. Trimmed from V: 5 bases; trimmed from J: 1 base; junction bases lacking a gene match: 5. The CDR3 covers 15 residues, taking in both the cysteine and the phenylalanine. This entry keeps only the CDR3 DNA: 45 bases, framed from base 1. CDR1 SEHNR and CDR2 FQNEAQ are derived from the germline V gene (reference sequence).

The TCR beta CDR3 regions were amplified from RNA transcripts. A first-round RT-PCR of the TCR CDR3 used the HTBI primer set with the Qiagen OneStep RT-PCR kit. The libraries were constructed in a second round of multiplex PCR and then size-selected and purified. Paired-end sequencing of the libraries was performed with 100 bp reads on an Illumina HiSeq2000. In the source study's methods: SOAPnuke was used to process the raw data, throwing out any read that contained adapters or uncalled bases, had a mean Phred below 15, or lacked an exact constant-primer or identifier match. COPE v1.2.5 was used to merge high-quality paired reads, and clonotypes were defined as unique nucleotide sequences. MiTCR v1.1 was used to align clonotypes to the IMGT TRBV, TRBD and TRBJ reference segments. The analysis included only V-J combinations with a frequency above 0.0001, which together covered around 99% of the repertoires. A TCS score was defined as the ratio of F50 (clonal expansion) to E x V (chaos), with BLOSUM62-based TCRdist applied between CDR3 peptides within each V-J. Welch's t-statistics and random forest reduced fewer than 600 V-J features to 13, which were used in a naive Bayes classifier (R e1071). The public reads were reanalyzed by TCRdb: fastp trimming at Q25, MiXCR alignment, in-frame beta chains only. Merged by CDR3 protein, the rows form single entries marked with the most common genes and DNA. What appears here as the V and J calls and clone size reflects TCRdb's work, not the paper's. For this sample there are 400,000 to 450,000 distinct CDR3 sequences; roughly 14% appear just once. About 13% of the sample comes from the top ten.

The chain links TRBV7-9 with TRBJ2-7, with 10 central nucleotides matching TRBD2. This receptor was identified in a man aged 18 to 29 with Graves' ophthalmopathy. Material: blood. The nucleotide sequence is given as TGTGCCAGCAGCGCAGCGGGAGGGCCGTCCTACGAGCAGTACTTC. It specifies CASSAAGGPSYEQYF.